The 9 T cell receptor beta chains reported below all come from one sample, sequenced in a study of beta chain features in type 1 diabetes. Sequencing targeted expressed TCRB transcripts, as all isolated RNA had been reverse transcribed. Only in-frame clones appear in the TCRdb table, and some are missing; sequencing was by immunoSEQ multiplex PCR. The data contain fewer than 350,000 clones, roughly 21% of them singletons. Sequenced sample: naive CD4+ T cells from blood. The receptors were sampled from a woman under 30 in good health.

V gene TRBV30 combines with J gene TRBJ2-3; D may be TRBD1 (7 bases). Trimming left V 5 bases short and J 4 bases short, with 13 bases between. The germline gives CDR1 GTSNPN, CDR2 SVGIG (reference sequence). CDR3 size: 13 residues. CDR3 in amino acids: CAWDRDSSDTQYF. CDR3 sequence (DNA): TGTGCCTGGGACAGGGACTCGTCAGATACGCAGTATTTT.

The rearrangement joins TRBV9 to TRBJ1-2; D is perhaps TRBD1 (5 bases). The CDR3 loop spans 15 amino acids. The V end was cut by 3 bases, the J end by 8 bases, with 20 bases between. Germline V gene lookup returns CDR1 SGDLS and CDR2 YYNGEE. CDR3 loop: CASSEAPGGTKGYTF. In nucleotides, the CDR3 is TGTGCCAGCAGCGAGGCCCCTGGGGGGACGAAAGGCTACACCTTC.

The chain links TRBV7-9 to TRBJ2-7; 7 bases match TRBD2. V shed 2 bases, J shed 5 bases, and the junction held 6 bases outside the gene matches. The germline V gene encodes CDR1 SEHNR and CDR2 FQNEAQ (reference sequence). The CDR3 is 14 amino acids. The CDR3 here is CASSLQAGIDEQYF. In DNA, the CDR3 is TGTGCCAGCAGCTTACAAGCGGGAATCGACGAGCAGTACTTC.

This clone was found a few times. The chain combines TRBV7-8 with TRBJ2-5; 9 bases agree with TRBD2. The CDR3 has 16 residues. The germline V gene encodes CDR1 SGHVS and CDR2 FQNEAQ. V lost 2 bases to trimming and J lost 2 bases; unmatched junction nucleotides: 6. The CDR3 here is CASSLPAGGFQETQYF. The CDR3 DNA sequence: TGTGCCAGCAGCTTACCAGCGGGGGGCTTTCAAGAGACCCAGTACTTC.

The rearrangement joins TRBV15 to TRBJ1-5; 9 bases align to TRBD1. The trim removed 5 bases at V and 3 bases at J, leaving 2 bases unmatched. The CDR3 has 14 residues. CDR1 LNHNV and CDR2 YYDKDF come from the germline V gene (reference sequence). The CDR3 spells CATSRDRVNQPQHF. The CDR3 DNA is TGTGCCACCAGCCGGGACAGGGTCAATCAGCCCCAGCATTTT. The full variable domain, with the rest looked up from reference TRBV15 and TRBJ1-5, is DAMVIQNPRYQVTQFGKPVTLSCSQTLNHNVMYWYQQKSSQAPKLLFHYYDKDFNNEADTPDNFQSRRPNTSFCFLDIRSPGLGDTAMYLCATSRDRVNQPQHFGDGTRLSIL.

The chain carries TRBV7-2 and TRBJ2-7; D perhaps matches TRBD2 (5 bases). This CDR3 contains 16 residues. CDR1 and CDR2 from the germline V gene are SGHTA and FQGNSA. V lost 4 bases and J 1 base, leaving 17 bases between the germline ends. The CDR3 is CASSSRTPTTSYEQYF. The DNA of the CDR3 is TGTGCCAGCAGCTCCAGGACTCCTACCACGTCCTACGAGCAGTACTTC.

This clone has more than one count but fewer than ten. J is TRBJ2-1 and V is TRBV5-6, with TRBD1 identical over 9 bases. The CDR3 consists of 15 residues. J gave up 7 bases and V 3 bases, and 8 bases lay outside the gene matches. Germline values: CDR1 SGHDT, CDR2 YYEEEE. The CDR3 DNA follows: TGTGCCAGCAGCTCGGGACAGGGCTGGAATAATGAGCAGTTCTTC. It encodes CASSSGQGWNNEQFF.

This clone was observed a handful of times. This sequence joins TRBV9 and TRBJ2-5, with 7 bases aligning to TRBD1. This CDR3 is built from 15 residues. The V gene's germline CDR1 is SGDLS and CDR2 YYNGEE. Trimming removed 4 bases from V and 2 bases from J; junction bases left unmatched: 8. The CDR3: CASSTSGTAQETQYF. The CDR3 bases are TGTGCCAGCAGCACTTCTGGGACAGCTCAAGAGACCCAGTACTTC. Together with reference TRBV9 and TRBJ2-5, the CDR3 gives the full variable domain: DSGVTQTPKHLITATGQRVTLRCSPRSGDLSVYWYQQSLDQGLQFLIQYYNGEERAKGNILERFSAQQFPDLHSELNLSSLELGDSALYFCASSTSGTAQETQYFGPGTRLLVL.

This clone was recorded a few times. This rearrangement joins TRBV4-3 to TRBJ1-2, with 9 bases identical to TRBD1. Losses at the gene ends were 3 bases for V and 4 bases for J; bases not matched to a gene: 9. The CDR3 runs 16 residues. The germline V gene encodes CDR1 LGHNA and CDR2 YSLEER. The CDR3 bases are TGCGCCAGCAGCCATACCGGACAGGGGATAGCCTATGGCTACACCTTC. Its protein is CASSHTGQGIAYGYTF.